What follows are 32 T cell receptor beta chains derived from one specimen sequenced in a study of blood T cell repertoires in COVID-19. Assay used: immunoSEQ multiplex PCR; TCRdb lists only in-frame clones, some missing. The repertoire holds around 160,000 clones, with around four fifths as singletons. Input material: peripheral blood. These receptors all come from a human donor in a cohort sampled during active COVID-19.

The rearrangement joins TRBV19 to TRBJ1-2; TRBD1 might be the D (5 bases). CDR3 length: 13 residues. Germline V CDR1 and CDR2: LNHDA, SQIVND (reference sequence). V was trimmed by 5 bases and J by 1 base, leaving 8 bases between them. The CDR3 nucleotides read TGTGCCAGTAGTCCACAGGTTAACTATGGCTACACCTTC. Protein: CASSPQVNYGYTF.

The rearrangement uses TRBV11-3 and TRBJ2-3, with TRBD1 matching 7 bases. Germline V gives CDR1 SGHNT, CDR2 YENEEA. CDR3 length: 13 amino acids. Losses at the gene ends were 4 bases for V and 6 bases for J; bases not matched to a gene: 4. Here the CDR3 reads CASSSDRDDTQYF. The CDR3 nucleotides read TGTGCCAGCAGCTCCGACAGGGATGATACGCAGTATTTT.

CDR3 amino acids: CASSEKETYEQYF. In DNA form, the CDR3 reads TGTGCCAGCAGTGAGAAAGAGACCTACGAGCAGTACTTC. This chain links TRBV25-1 with TRBJ2-7; D is uncertain. The CDR3 runs 13 residues. CDR1 and CDR2 from the germline V gene are MGHDK and SYGVNS. Trimming left V 3 bases short and J 2 bases short, with 8 bases between.

The rearrangement joins TRBV7-8 to TRBJ2-5; D perhaps matches TRBD2 (5 bases). CDR1 is SGHVS and CDR2 is FQNEAQ in the germline V gene. V was pared by 4 bases and J by 5 bases, with 11 bases between. The CDR3 contains 13 residues. The chain's CDR3 is CASSSSGWETQYF. The CDR3 nucleotides are TGTGCCAGCAGCTCGTCGGGGTGGGAGACCCAGTACTTC.

The rearrangement uses TRBV5-6 and TRBJ2-2, with TRBD1 matching 8 bases. This CDR3 spans 16 amino acids. The V and J ends lost 3 bases and 1 base, in that order; junction bases with no gene match: 5. Germline V CDR1 and CDR2: SGHDT, YYEEEE. CDR3 protein: CASSWRTGLNTGELFF. The CDR3 DNA sequence: TGTGCCAGCAGCTGGAGGACAGGGTTGAACACCGGGGAGCTGTTTTTT.

The rearrangement joins TRBV5-1 to TRBJ2-4, with 8 bases identical to TRBD2. This CDR3 spans 13 amino acids. Looked up from germline, CDR1 is SGHRS and CDR2 is YFSETQ. V was clipped by 9 bases and J by 7 bases; unmatched bases: 9. CDR3: CATTSTGGNIQYF. The CDR3 nucleotides are TGCGCCACCACGTCCACGGGAGGGAACATTCAGTACTTC. Full variable domain (missing parts from reference TRBV5-1 and TRBJ2-4): KAGVTQTPRYLIKTRGQQVTLSCSPISGHRSVSWYQQTPGQGLQFLFEYFSETQRNKGNFPGRFSGRQFSNSRSEMNVSTLELGDSALYLCATTSTGGNIQYFGAGTRLSVL.

V is TRBV11-3 and J is TRBJ2-1; 11 nucleotides match TRBD2. V was pared by 0 bases and J by 8 bases, with 3 bases of the junction left unmatched. The CDR3 is made up of 15 amino acids. Germline loops: CDR1 SGHNT, CDR2 YENEEA. The chain's CDR3 is CASSLDIAGGYEQFF. DNA of the CDR3: TGTGCCAGCAGCTTAGACATAGCGGGGGGGTATGAGCAGTTCTTC.

The chain joins TRBV19 to TRBJ2-1; D might be TRBD2 (6 bases). The CDR3 totals 16 residues. Deletions cut 4 bases from V and 6 bases from J, with 19 bases between. Germline loops: CDR1 LNHDA, CDR2 SQIVND (reference sequence). CDR3 in amino acids: CASSTAPSGLVNEQFF. The DNA for the CDR3 is TGTGCCAGTAGTACCGCGCCCAGCGGGCTTGTCAATGAGCAGTTCTTC.

The rearrangement joins TRBV5-6 to TRBJ1-3; unclear D gene. The germline gives CDR1 SGHDT, CDR2 YYEEEE. Deletions cut 0 bases from V and 4 bases from J, with 8 bases between. This CDR3 is built from 14 residues. The chain's CDR3 is CASSLGGQGNTIYF. The CDR3 nucleotides are TGTGCCAGCAGCTTGGGAGGGCAAGGAAACACCATATATTTT. The complete variable domain, with remaining parts taken from reference TRBV5-6 and TRBJ1-3, reads DAGVTQSPTHLIKTRGQQVTLRCSPKSGHDTVSWYQQALGQGPQFIFQYYEEEERQRGNFPDRFSGHQFPNYSSELNVNALLLGDSALYLCASSLGGQGNTIYFGEGSWLTVV.

The DNA for the CDR3 is TGCAGTGCTAGTACAGCCTCTGGAAACACCATATATTTT. Amino acids: CSASTASGNTIYF. The chain employs TRBV20-1 and TRBJ1-3; D unresolved. This CDR3 region has 13 residues. Germline CDR1 and CDR2: DFQATT and SNEGSKA (reference sequence). V was clipped by 3 bases and J by 0 bases, with 6 bases between them.

V usage is TRBV7-8 and J usage is TRBJ1-1; D gene ambiguous. Trimming left V 7 bases short and J 0 bases short, with 12 bases between. The CDR3 consists of 14 residues. The germline gives CDR1 SGHVS, CDR2 FQNEAQ. The CDR3 loop reads CASNTRIMNTEAFF. The CDR3 DNA sequence: TGTGCCAGCAACACGCGGATCATGAACACTGAAGCTTTCTTT.

This clone appeared once. CDR3 sequence (DNA): TGCGCCAGCAGCCCCACCGGACTAGCCTACGAGCAGTACTTC. The encoded protein is CASSPTGLAYEQYF. This chain uses TRBV4-1 with TRBJ2-7; TRBD2 agrees at 7 bases. The CDR3 sequence is 14 residues long. Germline trimming cut 4 bases from V and 2 bases from J; bases unmatched to any gene: 5. Germline V lookup: CDR1 MGHRA, CDR2 YSYEKL.

The chain couples TRBV4-1 to TRBJ1-6; 9 bases line up with TRBD1. J was trimmed by 8 bases and V by 1 base; bases with no gene match: 6. In germline, CDR1 is MGHRA, CDR2 YSYEKL. This CDR3 region has 16 residues. The CDR3 DNA sequence: TGCGCCAGCAGCCAAGGGGGCGGACAGGGGTATTCACCCCTCCACTTT. Translation gives CASSQGGGQGYSPLHF.

This clone was detected once. The chain couples TRBV5-1 to TRBJ2-7; D possibly corresponds to TRBD2 (6 bases). This CDR3 spans 14 amino acids. Germline V gene data show CDR1 as SGHRS and CDR2 as YFSETQ. Trimming took 4 bases from V and 5 from J, leaving 16 bases between them. DNA for the CDR3: TGCGCCAGCAGCCCGGGACTCCCACGGCACGAGCAGTACTTC. Residues: CASSPGLPRHEQYF.

The J gene is TRBJ2-5, the V gene TRBV6-5; TRBD1 is a possible D gene (6 bases). This CDR3 is 12 amino acids long. Per germline, CDR1 MNHEY and CDR2 SVGAGI. The V end was cut by 5 bases, the J end by 5 bases, with 9 bases between. The DNA for the CDR3 is TGTGCCAGCAGTACAGGGAAGGAGACCCAGTACTTC. It is translated as CASSTGKETQYF.

This chain connects TRBV5-6 to TRBJ1-2; 7 positions match TRBD1. The ends lost 1 base at V and 4 bases at J; junction bases unmatched: 10. CDR3 size: 16 residues. The germline V gene encodes CDR1 SGHDT and CDR2 YYEEEE. CDR3 residues: CASSLSSLRGVYGYTF. Here the CDR3 DNA reads TGTGCCAGCAGCTTGAGTAGTCTCAGGGGGGTCTATGGCTACACCTTC.

The V gene is TRBV2, the J gene TRBJ2-7; D is ambiguous. Looked up from germline, CDR1 is SNHLY and CDR2 is FYNNEI. V shed 0 bases and J shed 2 bases, with 17 bases lying between them. This CDR3 has 17 residues. This chain's CDR3 is CASSEAPTQLRPYEQYF. In nucleotides, the CDR3 is TGTGCCAGCAGTGAAGCTCCGACCCAATTGCGGCCCTACGAGCAGTACTTC.

On this clone itself: The conserved phenylalanine or tryptophan normally closing the CDR3 is absent here, so this likely arose from a read error. The DNA is left out, because the CDR3 cannot be placed on it with certainty; the CDR3 is given as TCRdb lists it. The rearrangement joins TRBV3-1 (or the pseudogene TRBV3-2) to TRBJ2-4; TRBD1, the table's D call, lacks a check against the DNA. Germline V gene data show CDR1 as LGHDT and CDR2 as YNNKEL (reference sequence). The CDR3 is 11 amino acids in total, end residues counted. The CDR3 is CASSQGAGPSG.

The chain uses TRBV3-1 (or the pseudogene TRBV3-2) and TRBJ1-1; D remains ambiguous. Germline CDR1 is LGHDT and CDR2 is YNNKEL (reference sequence). The V end was cut by 4 bases, the J end by 6 bases, with 12 bases between. CDR3 length: 13 residues. The CDR3 bases are TGTGCCAGCAGCCTCACACGCGGGGCTGAAGCTTTCTTT. Translated, it gives CASSLTRGAEAFF.

This rearrangement joins TRBV24-1 to TRBJ2-1, with 7 bases matching TRBD1. V dropped 5 bases and J dropped 4; count of bases not matched to a gene: 7. The germline CDR1 and CDR2 sequences are KGHDR and SFDVKD. There are 15 residues in the CDR3. The CDR3 is CATSGARRGYNEQFF. CDR3 coding DNA: TGTGCCACCAGTGGGGCCCGCAGGGGGTACAATGAGCAGTTCTTC.

The chain couples TRBV19 to TRBJ1-1; D gene ambiguous. The CDR3 is 13 amino acids. Germline loops: CDR1 LNHDA, CDR2 SQIVND (reference sequence). Trimming left V 6 bases short and J 0 bases short, with 8 bases between. The CDR3 nucleotides read TGTGCCAGTAGCGGTTCCCTGAACACTGAAGCTTTCTTT. This codes for CASSGSLNTEAFF.

V gene TRBV7-2 combines with J gene TRBJ1-2; D may be TRBD1 (5 bases). V was cut by 4 bases and J by 6 bases, with 12 bases left in between. The germline CDR1 and CDR2 sequences are SGHTA and FQGNSA. This CDR3 contains 13 residues. The CDR3 loop reads CASSSEGADGYTF. The CDR3, as DNA: TGTGCCAGCAGCTCCGAAGGGGCTGATGGCTACACCTTC. The variable domain in full, completed from reference TRBV7-2 and TRBJ1-2, reads GAGVSQSPSNKVTEKGKDVELRCDPISGHTALYWYRQSLGQGLEFLIYFQGNSAPDKSGLPSDRFSAERTGGSVSTLTIQRTQQEDSAVYLCASSSEGADGYTFGSGTRLTVV.

In nucleotides, the CDR3 is TGCGCCAGCAGCTTGGGGCACCGTAATGAAAAACTGTTTTTT. As protein: CASSLGHRNEKLFF. This chain uses TRBV5-1 with TRBJ1-4, with D unresolved. V was clipped by 0 bases and J by 4 bases, with 7 bases between them. The germline CDR1 and CDR2 sequences are SGHRS and YFSETQ. There are 14 residues in the CDR3. The whole variable domain, remainder taken from reference TRBV5-1 and TRBJ1-4, is KAGVTQTPRYLIKTRGQQVTLSCSPISGHRSVSWYQQTPGQGLQFLFEYFSETQRNKGNFPGRFSGRQFSNSRSEMNVSTLELGDSALYLCASSLGHRNEKLFFGSGTQLSVL.

The chain recombines TRBV3-1 (or the pseudogene TRBV3-2) with TRBJ1-3; no definite D call. V lost 3 bases to trimming and J lost 0 bases, with 15 bases between them. The V gene's germline CDR1 is LGHDT and CDR2 YNNKEL (reference sequence). CDR3 length: 17 amino acids. CDR3: CASSHARSGLSGNTIYF. The CDR3, as DNA: TGTGCCAGCAGCCATGCCCGATCCGGTCTCTCTGGAAACACCATATATTTT.

This clone was seen a handful of times. This chain uses TRBV5-4 with TRBJ1-3, with a possible D match to TRBD1 (6 bases). CDR1 is SGHNT, CDR2 YYREEE, per germline (reference sequence). V was clipped by 0 bases and J by 5 bases, with 15 bases between them. The CDR3 loop spans 16 amino acids. CDR3 sequence reads: CASSLEQGNHRNTIYF. The CDR3, as DNA: TGTGCCAGCAGCTTGGAGCAGGGGAACCATCGAAACACCATATATTTT.

The rearrangement links TRBV19 to TRBJ2-1; D gene uncertain. Germline CDR1 is LNHDA and CDR2 is SQIVND (reference sequence). V lost 3 bases and J 8 bases, leaving 8 bases between the germline ends. The CDR3 loop spans 12 amino acids. The CDR3 sequence: CASSMSRHEQFF. The CDR3, as DNA: TGTGCCAGTAGTATGAGTCGCCATGAGCAGTTCTTC.

The chain couples TRBV27 to TRBJ1-1; possible D gene TRBD1, 6 bases. V lost 6 bases and J 1 base, leaving 12 bases between the germline ends. The CDR3 is 14 residues long. Germline V gene data show CDR1 as MNHEY and CDR2 as SMNVEV (reference sequence). CDR3 loop: CASRRGQTNTEAFF. The CDR3, as DNA: TGTGCCAGCAGGCGCGGACAGACGAACACTGAAGCTTTCTTT.

This clone was observed a handful of times. The chain employs TRBV7-9 and TRBJ1-3, with a tentative D call TRBD1 (5 bases). The V and J ends lost 3 bases and 3 bases respectively, with 9 bases between them. This CDR3 has 14 residues. Germline V gene lookup returns CDR1 SEHNR and CDR2 FQNEAQ (reference sequence). The CDR3 is CASSFSGGGNTIYF. CDR3 coding DNA: TGTGCCAGCAGCTTTTCGGGGGGTGGAAACACCATATATTTT.

The chain carries TRBV14 and TRBJ1-1; 8 nucleotides match TRBD1. This CDR3 contains 16 residues. V lost 1 base, J lost 3 bases, and 7 bases stayed unmatched. Germline V gene data show CDR1 as SGHDN and CDR2 as FVKESK. As DNA, the CDR3 is TGTGCCAGCAGCCAAGGCTTGGGACAGGCATACACTGAAGCTTTCTTT. Translating it yields CASSQGLGQAYTEAFF.

The sample holds many counts of this clone. The chain couples TRBV12-5 to TRBJ1-1; D is unresolved. The germline V gene has CDR1 LGHNT and CDR2 FRNRAP. The CDR3 contains 14 residues. Trimming took 3 bases from V and 7 from J, leaving 15 bases between them. The chain's CDR3 is CASGLRVGPFEAFF. CDR3 DNA: TGTGCTAGTGGTTTACGGGTCGGCCCTTTTGAAGCTTTCTTT.

This rearrangement joins TRBV7-2 to TRBJ2-7; 7 bases are shared with TRBD2. V lost 4 bases to trimming and J lost 7 bases; unmatched junction nucleotides: 7. Per the germline V gene, CDR1 is SGHTA and CDR2 is FQGNSA. The CDR3 length is 13 residues. The CDR3 region has the DNA TGTGCCAGCAGCTGGGGGGGGAGACAGGAGCAGTACTTC. It specifies CASSWGGRQEQYF.

The CDR3 DNA sequence: TGCAGCGTTGAAAAAGGACTGGGGACAGGCGAAAACGAGCAGTACTTC. Translation: CSVEKGLGTGENEQYF. The chain joins TRBV29-1 to TRBJ2-7, with 8 positions matching TRBD1. The ends lost 2 bases at V and 5 bases at J; junction bases unmatched: 14. The germline V gene encodes CDR1 SQVTM and CDR2 ANQGSEA. This CDR3 comprises 16 residues.